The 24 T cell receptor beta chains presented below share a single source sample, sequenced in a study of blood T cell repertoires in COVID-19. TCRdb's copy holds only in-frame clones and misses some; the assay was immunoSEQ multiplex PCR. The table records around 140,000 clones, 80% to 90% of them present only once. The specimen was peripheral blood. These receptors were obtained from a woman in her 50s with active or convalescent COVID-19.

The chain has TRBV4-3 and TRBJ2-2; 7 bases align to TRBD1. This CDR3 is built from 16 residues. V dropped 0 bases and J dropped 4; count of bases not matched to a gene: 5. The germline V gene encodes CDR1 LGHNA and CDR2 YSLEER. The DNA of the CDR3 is TGCGCCAGCAGCCAAGACGCAGCAGGGGGCACCGGGGAGCTGTTTTTT. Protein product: CASSQDAAGGTGELFF.

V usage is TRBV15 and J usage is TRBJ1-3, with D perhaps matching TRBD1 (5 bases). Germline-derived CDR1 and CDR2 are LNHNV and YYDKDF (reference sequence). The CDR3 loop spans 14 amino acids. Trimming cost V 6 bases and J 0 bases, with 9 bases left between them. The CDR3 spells CATSRQHSGNTIYF. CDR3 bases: TGTGCCACCAGTCGACAGCACTCTGGAAACACCATATATTTT.

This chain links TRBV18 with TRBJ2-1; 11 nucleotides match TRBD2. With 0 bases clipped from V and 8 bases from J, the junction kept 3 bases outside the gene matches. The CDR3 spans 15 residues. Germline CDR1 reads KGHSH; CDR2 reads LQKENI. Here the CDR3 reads CASSPPSGRGYEQFF. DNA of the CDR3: TGTGCCAGCTCACCACCTAGCGGGAGGGGATATGAGCAGTTCTTC.

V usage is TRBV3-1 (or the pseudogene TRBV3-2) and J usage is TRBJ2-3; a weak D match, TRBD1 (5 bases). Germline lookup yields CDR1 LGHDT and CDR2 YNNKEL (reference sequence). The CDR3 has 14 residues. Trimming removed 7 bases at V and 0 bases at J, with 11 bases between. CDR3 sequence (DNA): TGTGCCAGCACGTGGGGCCTTAGCACAGATACGCAGTATTTT. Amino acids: CASTWGLSTDTQYF.

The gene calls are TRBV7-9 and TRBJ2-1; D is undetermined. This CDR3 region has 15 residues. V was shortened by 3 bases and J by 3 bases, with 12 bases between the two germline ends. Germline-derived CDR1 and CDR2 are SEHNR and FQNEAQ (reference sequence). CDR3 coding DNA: TGTGCCAGCAGCTTGAAAAGGTCGGGCTACAATGAGCAGTTCTTC. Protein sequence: CASSLKRSGYNEQFF.

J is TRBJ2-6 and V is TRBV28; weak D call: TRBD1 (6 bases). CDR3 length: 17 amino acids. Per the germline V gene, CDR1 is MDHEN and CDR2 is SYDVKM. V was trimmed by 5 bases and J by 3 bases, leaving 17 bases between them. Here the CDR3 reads CASSRLQGSGGANVLTF. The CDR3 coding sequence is TGTGCCAGCAGTCGCTTACAGGGTTCGGGTGGGGCCAACGTCCTGACTTTC. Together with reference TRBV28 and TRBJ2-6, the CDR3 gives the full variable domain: DVKVTQSSRYLVKRTGEKVFLECVQDMDHENMFWYRQDPGLGLRLIYFSYDVKMKEKGDIPEGYSVSREKKERFSLILESASTNQTSMYLCASSRLQGSGGANVLTFGAGSRLTVL.

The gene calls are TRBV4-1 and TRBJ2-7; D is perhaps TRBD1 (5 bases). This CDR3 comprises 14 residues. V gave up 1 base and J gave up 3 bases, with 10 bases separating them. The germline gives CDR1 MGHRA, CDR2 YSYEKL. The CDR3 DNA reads TGCGCCAGCAGCCAAGCCGGTACAGGCTACGAGCAGTACTTC. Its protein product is CASSQAGTGYEQYF.

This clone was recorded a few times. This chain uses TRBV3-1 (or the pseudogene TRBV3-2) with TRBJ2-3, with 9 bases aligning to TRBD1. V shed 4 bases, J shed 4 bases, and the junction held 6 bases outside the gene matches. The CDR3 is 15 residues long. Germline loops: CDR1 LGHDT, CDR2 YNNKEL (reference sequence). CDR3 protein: CASSLTGGAADTQYF. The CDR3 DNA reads TGTGCCAGCAGCCTAACAGGGGGCGCGGCAGATACGCAGTATTTT.

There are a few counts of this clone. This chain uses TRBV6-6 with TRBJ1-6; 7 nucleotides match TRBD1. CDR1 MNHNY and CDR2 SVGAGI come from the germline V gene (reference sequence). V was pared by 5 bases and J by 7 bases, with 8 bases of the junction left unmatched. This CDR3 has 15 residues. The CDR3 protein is CASSPRDSGNSPLHF. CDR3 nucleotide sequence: TGTGCCAGCAGTCCAAGGGACAGTGGGAATTCACCCCTCCACTTT.

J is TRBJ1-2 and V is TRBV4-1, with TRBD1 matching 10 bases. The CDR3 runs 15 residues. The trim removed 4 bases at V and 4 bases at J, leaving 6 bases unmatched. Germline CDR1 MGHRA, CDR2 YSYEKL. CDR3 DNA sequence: TGCGCCAGCAGCCCCCGGGACAGGGGCGCCTATGGCTACACCTTC. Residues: CASSPRDRGAYGYTF.

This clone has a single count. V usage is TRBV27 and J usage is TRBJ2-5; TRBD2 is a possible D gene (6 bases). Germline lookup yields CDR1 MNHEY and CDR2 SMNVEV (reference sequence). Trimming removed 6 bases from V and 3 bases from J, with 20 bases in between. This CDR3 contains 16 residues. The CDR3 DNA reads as TGTGCCAGCAGCCCCCTGGGACCGGGAGTGAAAGAGACCCAGTACTTC. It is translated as CASSPLGPGVKETQYF.

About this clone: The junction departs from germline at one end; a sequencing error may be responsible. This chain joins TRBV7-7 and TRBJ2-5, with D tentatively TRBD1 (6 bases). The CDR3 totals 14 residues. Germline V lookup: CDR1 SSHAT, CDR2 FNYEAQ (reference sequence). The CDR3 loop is CASSNTGKGETQYF. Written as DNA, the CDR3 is TGTGCTAGCAGCAACACAGGGAAGGGGGAGACCCAGTACTTC.

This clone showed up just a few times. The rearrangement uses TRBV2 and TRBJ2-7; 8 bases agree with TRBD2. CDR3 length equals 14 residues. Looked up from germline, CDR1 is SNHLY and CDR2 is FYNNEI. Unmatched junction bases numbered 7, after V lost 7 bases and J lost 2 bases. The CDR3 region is CASTDREGPYEQYF. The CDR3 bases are TGTGCCAGCACGGACCGGGAGGGCCCCTACGAGCAGTACTTC.

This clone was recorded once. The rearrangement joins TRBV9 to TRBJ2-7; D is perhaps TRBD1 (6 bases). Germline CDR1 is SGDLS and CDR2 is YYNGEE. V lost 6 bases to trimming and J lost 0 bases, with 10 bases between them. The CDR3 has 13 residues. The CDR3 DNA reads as TGTGCCAGCAACCGGGACAACTCCTACGAGCAGTACTTC. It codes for CASNRDNSYEQYF.

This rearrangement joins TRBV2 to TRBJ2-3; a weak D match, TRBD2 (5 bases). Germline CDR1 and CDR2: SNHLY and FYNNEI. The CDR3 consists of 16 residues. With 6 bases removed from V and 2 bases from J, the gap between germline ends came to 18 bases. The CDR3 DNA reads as TGTGCCAGCAGCCCAAAGGAGGCCTCGTTCACAGATACGCAGTATTTT. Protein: CASSPKEASFTDTQYF.

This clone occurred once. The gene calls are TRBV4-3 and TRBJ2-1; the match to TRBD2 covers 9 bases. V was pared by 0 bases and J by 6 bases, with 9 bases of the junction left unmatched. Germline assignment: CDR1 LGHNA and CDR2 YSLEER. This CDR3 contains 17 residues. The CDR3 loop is CASSQDRVAGVPNEQFF. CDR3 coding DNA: TGCGCCAGCAGCCAAGATCGAGTAGCGGGAGTACCCAATGAGCAGTTCTTC.

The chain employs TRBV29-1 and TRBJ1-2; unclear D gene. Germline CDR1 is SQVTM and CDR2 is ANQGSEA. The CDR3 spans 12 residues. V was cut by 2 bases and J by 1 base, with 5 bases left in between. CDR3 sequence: CSVEQVNYGYTF. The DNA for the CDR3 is TGCAGCGTTGAACAGGTTAACTATGGCTACACCTTC.

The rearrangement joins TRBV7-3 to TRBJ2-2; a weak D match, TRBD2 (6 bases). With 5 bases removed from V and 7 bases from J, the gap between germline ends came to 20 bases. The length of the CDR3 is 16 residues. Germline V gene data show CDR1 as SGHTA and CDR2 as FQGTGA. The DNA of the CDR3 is TGTGCCAGCAGCCCAAGAGGGGCGGGATCTGGCGGGGAGCTGTTTTTT. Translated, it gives CASSPRGAGSGGELFF.

CDR3 DNA sequence: TGTGCTAGTGCCCTGACAGAGAACACTGAAGCTTTCTTT. This gives the protein CASALTENTEAFF. This chain uses TRBV12-5 with TRBJ1-1; possibly TRBD1 for D (5 bases). V lost 7 bases to trimming and J lost 1 base, with 10 bases between them. This CDR3 contains 13 residues. In germline, CDR1 is LGHNT, CDR2 FRNRAP.

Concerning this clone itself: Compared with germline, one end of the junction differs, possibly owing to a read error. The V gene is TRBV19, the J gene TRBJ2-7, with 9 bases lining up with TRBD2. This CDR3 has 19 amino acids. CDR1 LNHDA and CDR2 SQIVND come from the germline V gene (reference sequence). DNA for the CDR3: TGTGCCAGTAGTTCGGGTGTGGCTAGCGGGGTCCTATTCTCCCACGAGCAGTACTTC. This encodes CASSSGVASGVLFSHEQYF.

CDR3 nucleotides: TGTGCCAGCAGCGTAGCTGCAGGGGGCGGGTTCACAGATACGCAGTATTTT. Translating gives CASSVAAGGGFTDTQYF. The V gene is TRBV9, the J gene TRBJ2-3; 8 bases line up with TRBD1. CDR3 length equals 17 residues. V dropped 0 bases and J dropped 2; count of bases not matched to a gene: 8. Germline lookup yields CDR1 SGDLS and CDR2 YYNGEE.

This CDR3 reads CASSPAGGQPQHF. In nucleotides, the CDR3 is TGTGCCAGCAGCCCTGCAGGAGGTCAGCCCCAGCATTTT. The rearrangement joins TRBV6-6 to TRBJ1-5; D is ambiguous. Germline CDR1 reads MNHNY; CDR2 reads SVGAGI (reference sequence). CDR3 length equals 13 residues. Trimming removed 6 bases from V and 6 bases from J, with 12 bases in between.

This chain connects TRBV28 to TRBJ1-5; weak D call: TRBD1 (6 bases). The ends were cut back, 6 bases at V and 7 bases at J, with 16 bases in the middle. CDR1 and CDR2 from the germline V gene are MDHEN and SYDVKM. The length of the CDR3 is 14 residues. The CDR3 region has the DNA TGTGCCAGCAGGGGGGCAGGGGTGGGACAGCCCCAGCATTTT. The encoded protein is CASRGAGVGQPQHF.

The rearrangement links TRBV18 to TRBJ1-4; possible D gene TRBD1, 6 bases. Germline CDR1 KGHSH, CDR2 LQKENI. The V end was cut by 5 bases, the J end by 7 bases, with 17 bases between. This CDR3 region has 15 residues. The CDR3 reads CASSALQGRGEKLFF. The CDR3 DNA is TGTGCCAGCTCAGCGTTACAGGGAAGAGGTGAAAAACTGTTTTTT.